The rows below give T cell receptor beta chains drawn from one sample of a study of blood T cell repertoires in COVID-19. TCRdb keeps only in-frame clones here, not all; method: immunoSEQ multiplex PCR. The data hold roughly 200,000 clones, with about nine tenths observed a single time. The sequencing input was peripheral blood. Source of these receptors: a man aged 70 or older with acute or convalescent COVID-19. Both conserved end residues are part of each CDR3. The D gene is left open where the match is weak. Only part of the rows carry a size: once, few, many, or a class if the clone is expanded.

J gene,clone size,D gene,V gene,CDR3 protein,CDR3 DNA
TRBJ2-1,-,-,TRBV6-4,CASSEGSSYNEQFF,TGTGCCAGCAGTGAGGGGAGTTCCTACAATGAGCAGTTCTTC
TRBJ2-1,-,TRBD2,TRBV7-9,CASSSTSGSPSEQFF,TGTGCCAGCAGCTCGACTAGCGGGAGCCCCAGCGAGCAGTTCTTC
TRBJ2-1,-,TRBD2,TRBV28,CATTKGLAGGPVDEQFF,TGTGCCACCACTAAGGGACTAGCGGGAGGGCCGGTCGATGAGCAGTTCTTC
TRBJ2-3,-,-,TRBV7-9,CASSLAGIGAFTDTQYF,TGTGCCAGCAGCTTAGCTGGTATTGGGGCATTCACAGATACGCAGTATTTT
TRBJ2-1,few,TRBD2,TRBV11-3,CASSSRTSGRANEQFF,TGTGCCAGCAGCTCTAGGACTAGCGGGAGGGCTAATGAGCAGTTCTTC
TRBJ2-2,-,-,TRBV7-3,CASSPSANTGELFF,TGTGCCAGCAGCCCTTCCGCGAACACCGGGGAGCTGTTTTTT
TRBJ1-5,-,-,TRBV7-6,CASSVNREGQPQHF,TGTGCCAGCAGCGTCAACAGGGAAGGGCAGCCCCAGCATTTT
TRBJ1-1,-,TRBD1,TRBV7-6,CASSLGQGNTEAFF,TGTGCCAGCAGCCTGGGACAGGGGAACACTGAAGCTTTCTTT
TRBJ1-2,-,-,TRBV5-4,CASSLGATPNYGYTF,TGTGCCAGCAGCTTGGGAGCTACTCCCAACTATGGCTACACCTTC
TRBJ1-3,-,-,TRBV9,CASSITPRSSYGNTIYF,TGTGCCAGCAGCATAACCCCCAGATCCTCATATGGAAACACCATATATTTT
TRBJ2-2,-,TRBD1,TRBV19,CASRTTTGYTGELFF,TGTGCCAGTAGGACGACGACAGGGTACACCGGGGAGCTGTTTTTT